This TCR beta chain is drawn from a study of blood T cell repertoires in COVID-19. Overall study context: The study drew acute and convalescent COVID-19 samples from the United States, Italy and Spain. PBMCs, B-cell-depleted T cells, or T cells were the source of the cDNA or gDNA that made up the material.

Trimming took off 8 bases at V and 8 bases at J, with 12 bases between the two ends. The CDR3 spans 12 residues. The germline V gene has CDR1 KGHSH and CDR2 LQKENI. Per the authors' pipeline: Reference gene primer amplification gave estimated nucleated cell counts. Here immunoSEQ multiplex PCR was the method, and the copy in TCRdb shows in-frame clones only, minus some. From that table come the V and J calls and clone size; the DNA was used to work out D and trimming. Of roughly 220,000 clones in the sample, 80% to 90% are singletons; the top ten hold 1.4%. This chain joins TRBV18 and TRBJ1-4; D possibly corresponds to TRBD1 (6 bases). This sequence was found in a middle-aged woman who had recovered from COVID-19. The sequenced material came from peripheral blood. DNA for the CDR3: TGTGCCAGCAAGGGGACATCCGAAAAACTGTTTTTT. Its translation: CASKGTSEKLFF.